The 17 T cell receptor beta chains listed next were all sequenced from one sample in a study of T cells expressing NK-cell markers. TCRdb reprocessed the 5' RACE reads, with one entry per CDR3 protein and no DNA. Listed are roughly 180,000 distinct CDR3 sequences; about 18% falls within the top ten. Sequencing was carried out using blood T cells: a sorted CD56 or NKG2C T cell subset, CD4+ or CD8+ T cells, or bulk PBMC T cells (not recorded which). Every receptor here comes from a woman between 18 and 69 years old in good health.

V gene TRBV12-3 or TRBV12-4 combines with J gene TRBJ1-2; TCRdb selects TRBD1, and the lack of DNA leaves this call unchecked. The CDR3 contains 17 residues. This CDR3 is CASSPLWDRGLQGGYTF.

The rearrangement links TRBV4-2 to TRBJ1-6; the TCRdb D gene call, TRBD1, has no DNA to confirm it. Germline-derived CDR1 and CDR2 are LGHNA and YNFKEQ. This CDR3 is 17 amino acids long. The chain's CDR3 is CASSQDSSTGLNSPLHF.

V gene TRBV6-1 combines with J gene TRBJ1-4; the TRBD1 assignment by TCRdb is unverifiable without DNA. The CDR3 loop spans 14 amino acids. Germline V lookup: CDR1 MNHNS, CDR2 SASEGT. CDR3 in amino acids: CASGRDYRGEKLFF.

The genes are TRBV7-2 and TRBJ1-2. The germline gives CDR1 SGHTA, CDR2 FQGNSA. The CDR3 totals 13 residues. The CDR3 reads CASSFGSNYGYTF.

CDR3: CASSQGGNQPQHF. The gene calls are TRBV5-1 and TRBJ1-5; TCRdb indicates TRBD1, and absent DNA this call remains unverified. Germline CDR1 is SGHRS and CDR2 is YFSETQ. The CDR3 length is 13 residues.

The V gene is TRBV5-1, the J gene TRBJ2-7; TCRdb selects TRBD1, and the lack of DNA leaves this call unchecked. This CDR3 is built from 14 residues. CDR1 is SGHRS and CDR2 is YFSETQ in the germline V gene. CDR3 sequence: CASYETGGTYEQYF.

V gene TRBV6-4 combines with J gene TRBJ2-7. Germline lookup yields CDR1 MRHNA and CDR2 SNTAGT. The CDR3 loop spans 11 amino acids. CDR3 loop: CARRLAYEQYF.

CDR3 amino acids: CASSAPPGSSTDTQYF. The V call is TRBV5-1, the J call TRBJ2-3. Germline V lookup: CDR1 SGHRS, CDR2 YFSETQ. This CDR3 region has 16 residues.

This chain links TRBV5-1 with TRBJ2-1; the TCRdb D gene call, TRBD1, has no DNA to confirm it. Germline V gene lookup returns CDR1 SGHRS and CDR2 YFSETQ. The CDR3 length is 15 residues. This CDR3 is CASSPGQGTYNEQFF.

V usage is TRBV5-1 and J usage is TRBJ2-1; with no DNA, the TCRdb D assignment of TRBD2 cannot be verified. Germline CDR1 SGHRS, CDR2 YFSETQ. The CDR3 length is 13 residues. CDR3 loop: CASSLASGGEQFF.

The gene calls are TRBV5-1 and TRBJ2-3. Germline CDR1 reads SGHRS; CDR2 reads YFSETQ. The CDR3 is made up of 11 amino acids. The CDR3 is CASKDTDTQYF. Looking up the rest from reference TRBV5-1 and TRBJ2-3 gives the full variable domain: KAGVTQTPRYLIKTRGQQVTLSCSPISGHRSVSWYQQTPGQGLQFLFEYFSETQRNKGNFPGRFSGRQFSNSRSEMNVSTLELGDSALYLCASKDTDTQYFGPGTRLTVL.

The V and J genes are TRBV7-9 and TRBJ2-1; the TCRdb call, TRBD2, lacks DNA for checking. CDR1 is SEHNR and CDR2 is FQNEAQ in the germline V gene (reference sequence). CDR3 length: 15 residues. The CDR3 is CASSYPGLAGNEQFF.

The chain joins TRBV5-1 to TRBJ1-2. In germline, CDR1 is SGHRS, CDR2 YFSETQ. The length of the CDR3 is 15 residues. CDR3 loop: CASSLVEKTNYGYTF.

The genes are TRBV5-1 and TRBJ2-3; TCRdb picks TRBD2, but there is no DNA to check that call. There are 16 residues in the CDR3. Germline lookup yields CDR1 SGHRS and CDR2 YFSETQ. This chain's CDR3 is CASSPSATGSSDTQYF.

This chain links TRBV7-3 with TRBJ2-3; TCRdb names TRBD2, which stays unverified in the absence of DNA. Germline V CDR1 and CDR2: SGHTA, FQGTGA. The CDR3 is 18 amino acids. CDR3 sequence: CASSHKRGSGSGTDTQYF.

The chain has TRBV5-1 and TRBJ2-1. Germline V CDR1 and CDR2: SGHRS, YFSETQ. The CDR3 is 15 residues long. This CDR3 is CASSRTPEDYNEQFF.

The rearrangement uses TRBV24-1 and TRBJ2-1; absent DNA, TCRdb's TRBD1 call cannot be checked. There are 15 residues in the CDR3. The germline CDR1 and CDR2 sequences are KGHDR and SFDVKD. CDR3 region: CATSDPTVGDNEQFF.